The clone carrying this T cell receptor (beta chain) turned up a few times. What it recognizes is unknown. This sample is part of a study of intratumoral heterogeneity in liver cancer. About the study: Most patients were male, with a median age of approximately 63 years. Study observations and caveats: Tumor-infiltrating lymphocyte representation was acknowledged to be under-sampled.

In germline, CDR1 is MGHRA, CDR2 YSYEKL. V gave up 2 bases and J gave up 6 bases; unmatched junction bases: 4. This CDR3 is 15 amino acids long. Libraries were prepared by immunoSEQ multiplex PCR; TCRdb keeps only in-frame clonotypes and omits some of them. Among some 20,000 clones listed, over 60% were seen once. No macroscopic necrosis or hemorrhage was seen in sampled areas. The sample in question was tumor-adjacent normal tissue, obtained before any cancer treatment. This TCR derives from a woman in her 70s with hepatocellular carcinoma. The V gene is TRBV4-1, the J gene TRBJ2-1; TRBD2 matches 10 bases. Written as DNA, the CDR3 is TGCGCCAGCAGCCAATTAGCGGGAGGACTCAATGAGCAGTTCTTC. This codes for CASSQLAGGLNEQFF.